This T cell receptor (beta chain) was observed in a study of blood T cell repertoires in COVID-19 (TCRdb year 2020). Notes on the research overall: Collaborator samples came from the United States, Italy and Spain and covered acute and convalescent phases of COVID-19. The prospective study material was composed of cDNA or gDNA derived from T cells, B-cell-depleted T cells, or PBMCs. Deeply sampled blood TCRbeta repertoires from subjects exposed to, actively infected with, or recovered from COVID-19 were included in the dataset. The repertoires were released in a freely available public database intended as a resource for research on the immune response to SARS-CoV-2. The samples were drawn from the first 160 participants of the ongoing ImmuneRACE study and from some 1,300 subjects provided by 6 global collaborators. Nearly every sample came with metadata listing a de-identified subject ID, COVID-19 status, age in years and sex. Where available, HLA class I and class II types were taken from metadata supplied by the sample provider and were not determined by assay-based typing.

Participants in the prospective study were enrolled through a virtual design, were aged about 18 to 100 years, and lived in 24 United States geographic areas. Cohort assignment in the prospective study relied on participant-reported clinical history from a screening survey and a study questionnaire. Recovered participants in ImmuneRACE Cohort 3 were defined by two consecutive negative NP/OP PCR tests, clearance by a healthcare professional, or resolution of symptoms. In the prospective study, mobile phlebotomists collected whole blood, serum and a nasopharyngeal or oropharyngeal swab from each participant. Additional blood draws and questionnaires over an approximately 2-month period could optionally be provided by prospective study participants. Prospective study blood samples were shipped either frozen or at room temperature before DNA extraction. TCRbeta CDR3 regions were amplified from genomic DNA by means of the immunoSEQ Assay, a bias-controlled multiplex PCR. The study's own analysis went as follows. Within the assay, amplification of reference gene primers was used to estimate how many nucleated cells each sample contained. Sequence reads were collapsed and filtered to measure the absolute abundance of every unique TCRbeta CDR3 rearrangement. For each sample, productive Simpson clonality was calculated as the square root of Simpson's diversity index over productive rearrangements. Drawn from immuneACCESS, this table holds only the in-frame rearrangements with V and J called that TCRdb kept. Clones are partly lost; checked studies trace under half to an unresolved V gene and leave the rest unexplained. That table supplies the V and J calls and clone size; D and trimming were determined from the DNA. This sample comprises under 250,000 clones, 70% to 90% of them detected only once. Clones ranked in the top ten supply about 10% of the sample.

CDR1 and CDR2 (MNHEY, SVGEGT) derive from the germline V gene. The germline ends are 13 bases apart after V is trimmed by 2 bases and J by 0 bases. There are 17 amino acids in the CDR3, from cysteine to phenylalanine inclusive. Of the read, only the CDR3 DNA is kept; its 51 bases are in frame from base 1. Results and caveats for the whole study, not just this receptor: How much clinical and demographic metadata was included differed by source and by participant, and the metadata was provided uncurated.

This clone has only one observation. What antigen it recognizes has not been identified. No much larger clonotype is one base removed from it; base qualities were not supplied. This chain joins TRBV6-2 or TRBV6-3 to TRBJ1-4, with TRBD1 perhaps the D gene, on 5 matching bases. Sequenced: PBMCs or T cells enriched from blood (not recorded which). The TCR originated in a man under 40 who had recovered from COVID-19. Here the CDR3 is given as CASSYGAGFTTNEKLFF. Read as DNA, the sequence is TGTGCCAGCAGTTACGGGGCAGGCTTTACAACTAATGAAAAACTGTTTTTT.